This TCR beta chain was observed in a study of monozygotic twins with inflammatory bowel disease. TCRdb re-called the 5' RACE reads and shows each CDR3 protein once, DNA omitted. This listing includes 330,000 or so distinct CDR3 sequences. Germline loops: CDR1 SQVTM, CDR2 ANQGSEA. The CDR3 length is 14 residues. This clonotype originated in a human donor with ulcerative colitis or Crohn's disease, or a healthy co-twin of an affected twin (not recorded which). The rearrangement uses TRBV29-1 and TRBJ2-3. The sequencing sample was made of blood. The CDR3 protein is CSVEDGLNTDTQYF.